A selection of T cell receptor beta chains follows, all from one sample in a study of TIL therapy for anti-PD-1-resistant metastatic lung cancer. Repertoires were generated with immunoSEQ multiplex PCR, while TCRdb's copy carries only in-frame clones and drops some. Among about 50,000 clones, over 65% were seen once, and the ten largest hold approximately 5.6%. Source: tumor tissue, taken at baseline. These receptors were taken from a person aged 25 to 85 with non-small cell lung cancer. CDR3s include the opening cysteine and the closing phenylalanine or tryptophan. The order of the fields is clone size, V gene, D gene, J gene, CDR3 DNA, CDR3 protein. A D gene is named only where the DNA matches it firmly. Clone size is stated in some rows and not others, as once, few, many or a class when expanded.

clone_size: once; v_call: TRBV7-9; d_call: -; j_call: TRBJ2-5; cdr3_nt: TGTGCCAGCAGCTTAGGTCGACACCGCCAAGAGACCCAGTACTTC; cdr3_aa: CASSLGRHRQETQYF
clone_size: -; v_call: TRBV6-5; d_call: -; j_call: TRBJ1-2; cdr3_nt: TGTGCCAGCTCCCAAAGGGGTTCCAACTATGGCTACACCTTC; cdr3_aa: CASSQRGSNYGYTF
clone_size: -; v_call: TRBV7-9; d_call: -; j_call: TRBJ2-7; cdr3_nt: TGTGCCAGCAGCTTAGCGGCCGCGAACCGCGGAGGGTACTTC; cdr3_aa: CASSLAAANRGGYF
clone_size: -; v_call: TRBV7-2; d_call: -; j_call: TRBJ2-2; cdr3_nt: TGTGCCAGCAGCTTTAGGGGGAGGGGGGAGCTGTTTTTT; cdr3_aa: CASSFRGRGELFF
clone_size: -; v_call: TRBV6-1; d_call: -; j_call: TRBJ2-7; cdr3_nt: TGTGCCAGCATGTTGACATTTTCCTACGAGCAGTACTTC; cdr3_aa: CASMLTFSYEQYF
clone_size: -; v_call: TRBV27; d_call: -; j_call: TRBJ1-2; cdr3_nt: TGTGCCAGCAGTTTAAAGGGGATTGCGGGCTACACCTTC; cdr3_aa: CASSLKGIAGYTF
clone_size: -; v_call: TRBV28; d_call: TRBD1; j_call: TRBJ1-2; cdr3_nt: TGTGCCAGCTTCGGACAGGAGGAGAATGGCTACACCTTC; cdr3_aa: CASFGQEENGYTF
clone_size: -; v_call: TRBV6-4; d_call: -; j_call: TRBJ2-1; cdr3_nt: TGTGCCAGCAGTGACTCCCGGGACTACAATGAGCAGTTCTTC; cdr3_aa: CASSDSRDYNEQFF
clone_size: -; v_call: TRBV7-8; d_call: -; j_call: TRBJ2-7; cdr3_nt: TGTGCCAGCAGCAGCCGGTATCCCTACGAGCAGTACTTC; cdr3_aa: CASSSRYPYEQYF
clone_size: few; v_call: TRBV5-1; d_call: -; j_call: TRBJ1-4; cdr3_nt: TGCGCCAGCAGCTCACAGGGTACAACTAATGAAAAACTGTTTTTT; cdr3_aa: CASSSQGTTNEKLFF
clone_size: -; v_call: TRBV5-1; d_call: TRBD1; j_call: TRBJ2-7; cdr3_nt: TGCGCCAGCAGCTTGGCCGGGACAGGTGACTACGAGCAGTACTTC; cdr3_aa: CASSLAGTGDYEQYF
clone_size: -; v_call: TRBV5-6; d_call: -; j_call: TRBJ1-2; cdr3_nt: TGTGCCAGCTCCCGCGAATCGGGGAATTATGGCTACACCTTC; cdr3_aa: CASSRESGNYGYTF
clone_size: -; v_call: TRBV18; d_call: -; j_call: TRBJ2-2; cdr3_nt: TGTGCCAGCTCACCACGACGGAACTCGAACACCGGGGAGCTGTTTTTT; cdr3_aa: CASSPRRNSNTGELFF
clone_size: -; v_call: TRBV19; d_call: -; j_call: TRBJ1-4; cdr3_nt: TGTGCCACTGGACCCTATGAAAAACTGTTTTTT; cdr3_aa: CATGPYEKLFF
clone_size: -; v_call: TRBV4-3; d_call: -; j_call: TRBJ2-5; cdr3_nt: TGCGCCAGCAGCCAAGAATTCCCATTGGAGACCCAGTACTTC; cdr3_aa: CASSQEFPLETQYF